This T cell receptor beta chain was profiled in a study of blood T cell repertoires in COVID-19. About the study: The samples span acute and convalescent COVID-19 from the United States, Italy and Spain.

Participants came from 24 US areas, aged about 18 to 89 years. Allocation to cohorts depended on clinical history reported by the participants. The data were produced by immunoSEQ multiplex PCR, yet TCRdb's version contains in-frame clones alone and is incomplete. This table holds some 140,000 clones, roughly 83% found once. CDR1 is SGHAT, CDR2 FQNNGV, per germline. Trimming took 0 bases from V and 3 from J, leaving 12 bases between them. This CDR3 has 15 amino acids. This clonotype originated in a man aged 35-49 years with acute COVID-19. Sequenced sample: PBMCs or T cells enriched from blood (not recorded which). The chain has TRBV11-2 and TRBJ2-7; D is possibly TRBD1 (6 bases). CDR3 in amino acids: CASSLDEGVYYEQYF. In DNA, the CDR3 is TGTGCCAGCAGCTTAGACGAGGGGGTCTACTACGAGCAGTACTTC.